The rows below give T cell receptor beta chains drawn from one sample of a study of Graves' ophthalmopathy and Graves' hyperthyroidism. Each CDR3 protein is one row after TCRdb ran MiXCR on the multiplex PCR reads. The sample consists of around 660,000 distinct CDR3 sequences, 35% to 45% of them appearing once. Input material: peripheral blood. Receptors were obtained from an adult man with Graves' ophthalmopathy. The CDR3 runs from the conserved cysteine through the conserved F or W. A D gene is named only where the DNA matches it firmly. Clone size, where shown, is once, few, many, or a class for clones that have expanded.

TGTGCCACCAGCAGCGTGGGGCTAGCGGAAGAGACCCAGTACTTC,CATSSVGLAEETQYF,TRBV15,TRBJ2-5,-,TRBD2
TGCAGTGCTAGAGATTCGGCAGGGTTGGGTGGCGAGCAGTACTTC,CSARDSAGLGGEQYF,TRBV20-1,TRBJ2-7,-,-
TGTGCCAGCAGCTTAGCGGATACGCAGTATTTT,CASSLADTQYF,TRBV7-9,TRBJ2-3,-,-
TGTGCCAATGGACGGCCGTCCTACGAGCAGTACTTC,CANGRPSYEQYF,TRBV10-3,TRBJ2-7,-,-
TGTGCCAGCAGCTTAGATGAGGTTGTTAGCACTGAAGCTTTCTTT,CASSLDEVVSTEAFF,TRBV11-2,TRBJ1-1,many,-
TGTGCCAGCAGTGCTAGGGCCCTAACAGGCATTCTTGGCTACACCTTC,CASSARALTGILGYTF,TRBV25-1,TRBJ1-2,once,-
TGTGCCAGCAGTTACATAACGTCCGGCTCTGGGGCCAACATCCTGACTTTC,CASSYITSGSGANILTF,TRBV6-5,TRBJ2-6,-,-
TGCGCCAGCAGCCAAGTCCCCGGGGGGGCCCACCTATACGAGCAGTACTTC,CASSQVPGGAHLYEQYF,TRBV4-3,TRBJ2-7,few,TRBD2
TGCAGTGCTGCCTTGGGGGTGCGGGGCTACACCTTC,CSAALGVRGYTF,TRBV20-1,TRBJ1-2,many,-
TGTGCCAGCCAGGGTACGGATCAGCCCCGGCTAGGAAACACCATATATTTT,CASQGTDQPRLGNTIYF,TRBV12-3/TRBV12-4,TRBJ1-3,-,-
TGTGCCAGTAGTATGGGCCAGGGAAAAGGCTACACCTTC,CASSMGQGKGYTF,TRBV19,TRBJ1-2,many,-
TGTGCCTGGACCCTAAGGACTTTTGGCTACGAGCAGTACTTC,CAWTLRTFGYEQYF,TRBV30,TRBJ2-7,-,-
TGTGCCAGCAGTTCCGCGGCAGGGAACACTGAAGCTTTCTTT,CASSSAAGNTEAFF,TRBV6-5,TRBJ1-1,-,-
TGTGCCAGCAGTGAAGAGTGGGTTGGCTCCTACGAGCAGTACTTC,CASSEEWVGSYEQYF,TRBV6-1,TRBJ2-7,few,-
TGTGCCAGCAGTTTCCAGGGCAGGGGCTTGATCACTGAAGCTTTCTTT,CASSFQGRGLITEAFF,TRBV24-1,TRBJ1-1,-,-
TGTGCCAGCAGTGAGGAACTGAGCTCCTACAATGAGCAGTTCTTC,CASSEELSSYNEQFF,TRBV2,TRBJ2-1,many,-
TGTGCCAGCAGCTTTGGGCGGGGGGACGGCGAGACCCAGTACTTC,CASSFGRGDGETQYF,TRBV7-9,TRBJ2-5,many,TRBD2
TGTGCCGGCCGACAGGGTGTGGAAAACATTCAGTACTTC,CAGRQGVENIQYF,TRBV2,TRBJ2-4,-,TRBD1
TGTGCCACCAGCGCTGAAGCTTTCTTT,CATSAEAFF,TRBV15,TRBJ1-1,many,-
TGTGCCACCAGTGATTTCACCGGGGAAAAACTGTTTTTT,CATSDFTGEKLFF,TRBV24-1,TRBJ1-4,many,-
TGCAGCCCACAGAGTAGTTATGGCTACACCTTC,CSPQSSYGYTF,TRBV29-1,TRBJ1-2,-,-
TGTGCCTGGAGTAGCGGGAGGGAGACCCAGTACTTC,CAWSSGRETQYF,TRBV30,TRBJ2-5,-,TRBD2
TGTGCCAGGCGGGACGGAAATAATTCACCCCTCCACTTT,CARRDGNNSPLHF,TRBV19,TRBJ1-6,many,-
TGCAGCGTCGCCTCCGCGGGGGCCAACGTCCTGACTTTC,CSVASAGANVLTF,TRBV29-1,TRBJ2-6,-,-
TGTGCCACCAGTGTCGGCGTCCGGAACAGGGGGTTTTTTCGGGGCGCGAACACCGGGGAGCTGTTTTTT,CATSVGVRNRGFFRGANTGELFF,TRBV24-1,TRBJ2-2,-,TRBD1
TGCAGTGCTCTTCGGACCCGGGACAGCCACGAGCAGTACTTC,CSALRTRDSHEQYF,TRBV20-1,TRBJ2-7,many,TRBD1
TGTGCCATCAGGGACGGCTATGGCTACACCTTC,CAIRDGYGYTF,TRBV10-3,TRBJ1-2,many,-
TGTGCCAGCAGCCGAGAAGTAGGCTCGGAAGGCTACACCTTC,CASSREVGSEGYTF,TRBV25-1,TRBJ1-2,-,-
TGCAGCGGAGGGAGGACAGGTTCGATTGGGTATGGCTACACCTTC,CSGGRTGSIGYGYTF,TRBV29-1,TRBJ1-2,-,TRBD1
TGTCCCACCCGACGGAGCAATCAGCCCCAGCATTTT,CPTRRSNQPQHF,TRBV24-1,TRBJ1-5,-,-
TGTGCCAGCAGTAAGAGGACCCAGTACTTC,CASSKRTQYF,TRBV12-5,TRBJ2-5,-,-
TGTGCCAGCAGTGAAATTACGGGTGCGGGTAGTGAAAAACTGTTTTTT,CASSEITGAGSEKLFF,TRBV6-1,TRBJ1-4,-,-
TGTGCCAGCAGTCACAGGGGTCGAGAGACCCAGTACTTC,CASSHRGRETQYF,TRBV7-9,TRBJ2-5,many,TRBD1
TGTGCCAGCAGCCGGGAGCCTAGCTCTGGGGCCAACGTCCTGACTTTC,CASSREPSSGANVLTF,TRBV5-4,TRBJ2-6,many,-
TGTGCCACCAGTGATGCGGACAGGGGAGGGCAGCCCCAGCATTTT,CATSDADRGGQPQHF,TRBV24-1,TRBJ1-5,many,TRBD1
TGCAGTGCAATCATACAGGGTGACTATGGCTACACCTTC,CSAIIQGDYGYTF,TRBV20-1,TRBJ1-2,-,-
TGCGCCAGCAGCCAGCTACAGGGGTACGATACGCAGTATTTT,CASSQLQGYDTQYF,TRBV4-1,TRBJ2-3,-,TRBD1
TGCGCCAGCAGCTTGCAAACCGGGACGGTGAACACTGAAGCTTTCTTT,CASSLQTGTVNTEAFF,TRBV5-1,TRBJ1-1,many,-
TGTGCCAGCGCGGAGGTATTGGGCGGCACCGGGGAGCTGTTTTTT,CASAEVLGGTGELFF,TRBV7-2,TRBJ2-2,many,-
TGTGCCGCCAGCAGCTCCGGACAGGGGAATATTGGCTACACCTTC,CAASSSGQGNIGYTF,TRBV15,TRBJ1-2,-,TRBD1
TGTGCCAGCAGTAAGGGACGGGAGGGAGGAAAACTGTTTTTT,CASSKGREGGKLFF,TRBV12-3/TRBV12-4,TRBJ1-4,many,-
TGTGCCAGCACCTCCACGGGCGAGACCCAGTACTTC,CASTSTGETQYF,TRBV7-9,TRBJ2-5,-,-
TGTGCCACCAGCAAACAGGGGCGCAATCAGCCCCAGCATTTT,CATSKQGRNQPQHF,TRBV15,TRBJ1-5,many,TRBD1
TGTGCCAGCAGCTTAGGCGGGGGGGCCTACGAGCAGTACTTC,CASSLGGGAYEQYF,TRBV7-8,TRBJ2-7,many,TRBD2
TGTGCCATCAGTGTGGGACAGGAAAACTATGGCTACACCTTC,CAISVGQENYGYTF,TRBV10-3,TRBJ1-2,many,TRBD1
TGTGCCACTGGGGCAGTGAACACTGAAGCTTTCTTT,CATGAVNTEAFF,TRBV10-3,TRBJ1-1,many,-
TGTGCCAGCAGACCCCCGGGGGCCGACGGCTACACCTTC,CASRPPGADGYTF,TRBV6-5,TRBJ1-2,many,-
TGTGCCAGCACACGTGCAGAGGATGCCTCCTACGAGCAGAACTTC,CASTRAEDASYEQNF,TRBV2,TRBJ2-7,-,-
TGTGCCACCAGCAGAGCTGGCGGGGGGGCCAACGTCCTGACTTTC,CATSRAGGGANVLTF,TRBV15,TRBJ2-6,-,-
TGCGCCAGCAGCTTGACTTCGATGACTGAAGCTTTCTTT,CASSLTSMTEAFF,TRBV5-1,TRBJ1-1,many,-
TGTGCCACCAGTGTCAGGGGCACCTGGGGCTACGCCTTC,CATSVRGTWGYAF,TRBV24-1,TRBJ1-2,-,-
TGTGCCAGCAGCGTTGAAGCCCTATCGGGGGGGACCCAGTACTTC,CASSVEALSGGTQYF,TRBV7-2,TRBJ2-5,-,TRBD2
TGTGCCATCAGTGAGTCTCGGTACACTGAAGCTTTCTTT,CAISESRYTEAFF,TRBV10-3,TRBJ1-1,-,-
TGCAGCACATGGGACAGGGTCAACGAGCAGTACTTC,CSTWDRVNEQYF,TRBV29-1,TRBJ2-7,-,TRBD1
TGTGCCAGCAGCTTCAGGACGGGCTATGGCTACACCATATATTTT,CASSFRTGYGYTIYF,TRBV7-8,TRBJ1-3,-,-
TGTGCCACCCAACCCCAAACCTACGAGCAGTACTTC,CATQPQTYEQYF,TRBV19,TRBJ2-7,many,-
TGCAGTGCGACTCCCGGGGGTGGCACTGAAGCTTTCTTT,CSATPGGGTEAFF,TRBV20-1,TRBJ1-1,few,-
TGTGCCAGCAGCCCCCACGCCCTCACAGATACGCAGTATTTT,CASSPHALTDTQYF,TRBV7-2,TRBJ2-3,few,-
TGTGCCAGCAGCCCAGACGGACTACATGAGCAGTACTTC,CASSPDGLHEQYF,TRBV7-9,TRBJ2-7,-,-
TGTGCCAGCAGCTTGGCCGGACAGGGGAACACTGAAGCTTTCTTT,CASSLAGQGNTEAFF,TRBV7-9,TRBJ1-1,many,TRBD1